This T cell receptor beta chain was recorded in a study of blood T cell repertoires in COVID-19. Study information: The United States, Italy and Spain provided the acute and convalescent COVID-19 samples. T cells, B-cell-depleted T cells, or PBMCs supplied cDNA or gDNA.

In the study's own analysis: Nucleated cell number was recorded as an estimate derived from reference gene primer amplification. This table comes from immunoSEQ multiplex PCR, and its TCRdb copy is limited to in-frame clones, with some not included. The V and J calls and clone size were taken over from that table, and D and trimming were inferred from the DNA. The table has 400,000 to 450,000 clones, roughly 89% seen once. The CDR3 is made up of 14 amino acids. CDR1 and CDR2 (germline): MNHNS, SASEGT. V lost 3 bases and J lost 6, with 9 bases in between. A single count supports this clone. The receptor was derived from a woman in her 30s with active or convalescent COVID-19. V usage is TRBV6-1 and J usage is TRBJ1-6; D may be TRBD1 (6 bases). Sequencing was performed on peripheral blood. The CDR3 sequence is CASSENRANSPLHF. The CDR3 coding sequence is TGTGCCAGCAGTGAGAACAGGGCTAATTCACCCCTCCACTTT.